Below, one TCR beta chain is given with its context. Its target antigen remains unknown. Qualities for individual bases were not recorded, and no much larger clone is one base off. This sample stems from a study of radiotherapy plus CTLA-4 blockade in lung cancer listed by TCRdb under 2018. Turning to the overall study: Objective responses occurred in 18% of enrolled patients, and around 29% achieved disease control. The full study reports these points: The strongest predictors of response were reported to be early dynamic shifts in blood T cell clones along with a rise in serum interferon-beta following radiation. After treatment with radiotherapy and ipilimumab, TCR clones that originated in tumors expanded in peripheral blood.

To prepare the library, the immunoSEQ multiplex PCR assay was applied. In TCRdb, the immuneACCESS table is reduced to in-frame sequences with V and J assigned. These tables do not hold every clone; where another copy was compared, an unresolved V gene accounts for under half, and the others remain unexplained. Within this sample are fewer than 50,000 clones, with around 63% of them counted one time only. In total, the top ten clones hold around a sixth of the sample. Sequences SGHTA (CDR1) and FQGTGA (CDR2) are obtained from the germline V gene. The CDR3 has 15 amino acids, counting the end cysteine and phenylalanine. The DNA shown is the 45-base CDR3, in frame from base 1. V gives up 7 bases and J gives up 2 bases, and the segment between their germline ends measures 15 bases. Focal radiation therapy combined with CTLA-4 blockade (ipilimumab) was tested in patients with chemo-refractory metastatic non-small-cell lung cancer.

The sequence came from a human donor with non-small cell lung cancer who had a partial response to radiotherapy plus ipilimumab. Sequenced here: peripheral blood, sampled from a patient treated with radiotherapy plus ipilimumab. This sequence uses TRBV7-3 and TRBJ2-1; the D segment could be TRBD2, given 7 matching bases. The sequenced DNA is TGTGCCAGCACCCCGAAGGGGGGGGCCTACAATGAGCAGTTCTTC. Its protein is CASTPKGGAYNEQFF.